This T cell receptor (beta chain) was profiled in a study of blood T cell repertoires in COVID-19. TCRdb's copy holds only in-frame clones and misses some; the assay was immunoSEQ multiplex PCR. This table holds 200,000 to 300,000 clones, around 85% found once. Sequenced material: peripheral blood. The receptor was isolated from a woman in her 30s who had recovered from COVID-19.

CDR3 loop: CASSLSVAGGGGANVLTF. The CDR3 DNA sequence: TGTGCCAGCAGCTTAAGTGTGGCAGGGGGTGGTGGGGCCAACGTCCTGACTTTC. The V and J genes are TRBV11-2 and TRBJ2-6; 7 positions match TRBD1. Germline trimming cut 2 bases from V and 3 bases from J; bases unmatched to any gene: 10. The CDR3 covers 18 residues. Germline V gene data show CDR1 as SGHAT and CDR2 as FQNNGV.